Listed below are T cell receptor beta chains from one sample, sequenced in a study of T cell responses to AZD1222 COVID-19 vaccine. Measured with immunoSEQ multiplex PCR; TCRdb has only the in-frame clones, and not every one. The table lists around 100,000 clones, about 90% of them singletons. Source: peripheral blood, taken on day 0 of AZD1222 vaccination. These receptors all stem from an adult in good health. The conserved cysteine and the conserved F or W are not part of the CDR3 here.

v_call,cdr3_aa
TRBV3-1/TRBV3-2,ASTLPGQGENTEAF
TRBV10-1,ASSRGSSNEQF
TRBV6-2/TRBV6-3,ASSIPSGTVSYSNYGYT
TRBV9,ASSVVPGQPQH
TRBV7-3,AKRQVNQPQH
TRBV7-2,ASSLAWTDAILF
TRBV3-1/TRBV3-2,ASSQEGEGGRLF
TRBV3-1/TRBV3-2,ASSQTIRRQGRNEQF
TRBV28,ASSLRSRTGYGYT
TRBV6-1,ASSEVRGTEAF
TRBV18,ASSPGISNQPQH